This T cell receptor (beta chain) was identified during a study of blood T cell repertoires in COVID-19. Study-level background: T cells, B-cell-depleted T cells, or PBMCs provided the cDNA or gDNA that served as material.

This CDR3 is built from 14 residues. Losses at the gene ends were 7 bases for V and 6 bases for J; bases not matched to a gene: 9. The V gene's germline CDR1 is SQVTM and CDR2 ANQGSEA. Original methodology: Reference gene primers were amplified, and this amplification served to estimate nucleated cell counts. Using immunoSEQ multiplex PCR, the repertoire was profiled, and TCRdb retains in-frame clones only, with some absent. For V, J and clone size, that table is used; D and trimming come from the DNA. The data contain 240,000 or so clones, 88% of them singletons. The rearrangement uses TRBV29-1 and TRBJ2-1; 10 nucleotides line up with TRBD2. This receptor was obtained from a woman aged 25 to 45 with acute or convalescent COVID-19. Sequenced: peripheral blood. In DNA form, the CDR3 reads TGCAGCGCCGTAGCGGGAGGCCACGGCAATGAGCAGTTCTTC. This gives the protein CSAVAGGHGNEQFF.